This T cell receptor beta chain was sequenced for a study of shared clonotypes between healthy human individuals. Study information: The people who gave samples were a couple of women and three men aged 18 to 49.

To note about this clone: Its specificity is not known.

Findings and caveats of the study: A few donors had 4% to 5% of their naive CD4 clonotypes in common. Limited genetic and exposure-history diversity came from having few donors.

The J segment lost 0 bases and the V segment lost 4 bases, leaving 9 bases of the junction unmatched. Germline CDR1 SGHNT, CDR2 YYREEE (reference sequence). The CDR3 totals 16 residues. TCRdb's table, derived via immunoSEQ multiplex PCR, lists solely in-frame clones and lacks some. The sample carries around 980,000 clones, 75% to 85% recorded once. The sample comprised memory CD4+ T cells from PBMCs. Subset here: CD45RA-negative fraction. The chain combines TRBV5-4 with TRBJ1-1; 7 bases fit TRBD1. The TCR originated in a man aged 18 to 30 in good health. Some clones in this sample may be carry-over from other donors' samples. The CDR3: CASSPRTGSMNTEAFF. The CDR3 DNA is TGTGCCAGCAGCCCTCGGACAGGTTCCATGAACACTGAAGCTTTCTTT. Combining the CDR3 with reference TRBV5-4 and TRBJ1-1 gives the whole variable domain ETGVTQSPTHLIKTRGQQVTLRCSSQSGHNTVSWYQQALGQGPQFIFQYYREEENGRGNFPPRFSGLQFPNYSSELNVNALELDDSALYLCASSPRTGSMNTEAFFGQGTRLTVV.